This note documents a single TCR beta chain sequence. This clonotype has more than one count but fewer than ten. The antigen it recognizes is unknown. Within one base of it there is no much larger clone, and no base qualities were kept. The sample's treatment or condition label, in plain terms: allogeneic hematopoietic cell transplantation with graft depleted of TCRalphabeta T cells and CD19 B cells. The transplant recipients were children given TCRalphabeta/CD19-depleted allogeneic hematopoietic cell grafts. The library was obtained by PCR. This sample was sequenced with an Illumina HiSeq 2500. To normalize quantification of the TCRbeta repertoire, the TCR libraries were built with molecular barcoding that relied on unique molecular identifiers. TCRdb took the public reads, trimmed them with fastp at Q25, ran MiXCR for clone calling and kept in-frame beta chains. Identical CDR3 proteins give one entry, which carries the most common genes and DNA. Within this sample are fewer than 550,000 distinct CDR3 sequences, with around 15% of them counted one time only. Over 25% of the sample lies in the top ten.

This entry is derived from a study of T-cell reconstitution after alpha-beta-depleted transplantation in children listed by TCRdb under 2016. For the study in its entirety: Using TCR repertoire profiling, the study quantitatively followed how T-cell immune reconstitution unfolded in children after TCRalphabeta/CD19-depleted allogeneic hematopoietic cell transplantation. The investigation overall reported the following: In some patients, high TCRbeta diversity at day 60 was attributed to recipient T cells and intrathymic progenitors that had survived conditioning. The frequencies of hyperexpanded clones fell over the following months, and after one year, T-cell counts and TCRbeta diversity were mostly attributed to newly produced T cells. The apparently early alphabetaT-cell count recovery about two months after transplant was reportedly dependent on only several hundred rapidly expanded clones derived from non-depleted graft cells.

Taken from cysteine to phenylalanine, the CDR3 has 14 residues. The CDR3 DNA has 42 bases and is translated from base 1. Reading the germline V gene (reference sequence) gives CDR1 SEHNR and CDR2 FQNEAQ. Trimming removed 3 bases from V and 3 bases from J, leaving 12 bases between the germline ends. The rearranged segments are TRBV7-9 and TRBJ2-7; TRBD2 is possibly the D segment (6 matching bases). This receptor was taken from a boy less than two years old who had a stem cell transplant for Wiskott-Aldrich syndrome, so the T cells may come from the graft donor. The input for sequencing was PBMCs, mostly from graft donor cells, taken 360 days after TCRalphabeta/CD19-depleted stem cell transplant. The CDR3 amino acid sequence is: CASSLRDGVYEQYF. The nucleotide sequence is given as TGTGCCAGCAGCTTGCGGGACGGAGTCTACGAGCAGTACTTC.